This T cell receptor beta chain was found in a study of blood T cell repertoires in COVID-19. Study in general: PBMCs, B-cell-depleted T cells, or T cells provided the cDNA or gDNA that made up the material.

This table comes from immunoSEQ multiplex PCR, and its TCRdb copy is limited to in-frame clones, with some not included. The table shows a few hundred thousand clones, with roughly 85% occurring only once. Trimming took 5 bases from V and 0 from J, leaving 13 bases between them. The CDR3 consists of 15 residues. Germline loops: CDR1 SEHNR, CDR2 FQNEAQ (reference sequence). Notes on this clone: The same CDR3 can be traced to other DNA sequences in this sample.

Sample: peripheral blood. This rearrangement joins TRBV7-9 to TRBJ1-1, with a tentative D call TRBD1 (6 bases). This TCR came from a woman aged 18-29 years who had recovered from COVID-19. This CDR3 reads CASSPGGGLNTEAFF. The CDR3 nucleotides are TGTGCCAGCAGCCCTGGCGGGGGGCTGAACACTGAAGCTTTCTTT.